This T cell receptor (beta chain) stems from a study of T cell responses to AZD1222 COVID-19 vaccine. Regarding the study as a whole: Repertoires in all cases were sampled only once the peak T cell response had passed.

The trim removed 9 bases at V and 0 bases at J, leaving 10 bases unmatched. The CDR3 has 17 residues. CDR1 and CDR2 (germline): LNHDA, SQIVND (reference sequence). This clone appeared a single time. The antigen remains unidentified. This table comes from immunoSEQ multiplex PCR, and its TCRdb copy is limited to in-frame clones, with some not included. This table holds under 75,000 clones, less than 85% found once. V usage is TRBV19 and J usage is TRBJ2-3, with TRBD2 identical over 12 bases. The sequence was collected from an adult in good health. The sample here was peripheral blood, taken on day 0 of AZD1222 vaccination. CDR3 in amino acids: CASSTSGRPQSTDTQYF. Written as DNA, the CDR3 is TGTGCCAGCTCGACTAGCGGGAGACCACAAAGCACAGATACGCAGTATTTT.